Each of the 9 T cell receptor beta chains below was sequenced from the same sample in a study of blood T cells in healthy people across ages. Sample-barcoded 5' priming and a J-beta primer mix drove a second PCR of roughly 6 to 12 cycles. MiXCR, run by TCRdb on the 5' RACE reads, gives a single entry per CDR3 protein. The data show around 1,800,000 distinct CDR3 sequences, approximately 39% seen once. Source material: blood. The receptor source for this set is a human donor in good health.

The V and J genes are TRBV27 and TRBJ2-1; 9 positions match TRBD2. J gave up 6 bases and V 1 base, and 4 bases lay outside the gene matches. The germline V gene has CDR1 MNHEY and CDR2 SMNVEV (reference sequence). CDR3 length: 15 residues. CDR3 region: CASSLLGLAPNEQFF. For the CDR3, the DNA is TGTGCCAGCAGTTTATTGGGACTAGCTCCCAATGAGCAGTTCTTC.

The V gene is TRBV29-1, the J gene TRBJ1-2, with 9 bases that match TRBD1. The CDR3 totals 12 residues. Trimming cost V 2 bases and J 6 bases; bases outside gene matches: 1. The germline gives CDR1 SQVTM, CDR2 ANQGSEA. CDR3 nucleotides: TGCAGCGTTGAAAGGGACAGGGATGGCTACACCTTC. Its protein product is CSVERDRDGYTF. The variable domain in full, with the rest retrieved from reference TRBV29-1 and TRBJ1-2, is SAVISQKPSRDICQRGTSLTIQCQVDSQVTMMFWYRQQPGQSLTLIATANQGSEATYESGFVIDKFPISRPNLTFSTLTVSNMSPEDSSIYLCSVERDRDGYTFGSGTRLTVV.

This sequence joins TRBV7-9 and TRBJ1-1, with D hard to call. V shed 1 base and J shed 2 bases, with 11 bases lying between them. This CDR3 comprises 15 residues. In germline, CDR1 is SEHNR, CDR2 FQNEAQ (reference sequence). Written as DNA, the CDR3 is TGTGCCAGCAGCTTAGATCCGCGTCTCAACACTGAAGCTTTCTTT. This encodes CASSLDPRLNTEAFF.

This clonotype turned up a few times. The V and J genes are TRBV11-3 and TRBJ2-5; D perhaps matches TRBD2 (6 bases). V gave up 5 bases and J gave up 2 bases, with 12 bases separating them. The CDR3 has 14 residues. CDR1 is SGHNT and CDR2 is YENEEA in the germline V gene. CDR3 region: CASSPLEGQETQYF. CDR3 coding DNA: TGTGCCAGCAGCCCTCTGGAGGGGCAAGAGACCCAGTACTTC.

This clonotype was picked up a small number of times. At one boundary the junction diverges from the germline segment, which might be a read error. This chain joins TRBV28 and TRBJ1-2; D perhaps matches TRBD1 (5 bases). This CDR3 region has 14 residues. Germline loops: CDR1 MDHEN, CDR2 SYDVKM. In DNA form, the CDR3 reads TGTGCCGGCAGTTCCGCCGGAAGGGGCTATGGCTACACCTTC. It translates to CAGSSAGRGYGYTF.

V usage is TRBV29-1 and J usage is TRBJ1-1, with D perhaps matching TRBD1 (5 bases). V was cut by 4 bases and J by 0 bases, with 12 bases left in between. This CDR3 is 14 amino acids long. Germline V gives CDR1 SQVTM, CDR2 ANQGSEA. CDR3 sequence reads: CSVVRVLLNTEAFF. In DNA, the CDR3 is TGCAGCGTTGTCAGGGTATTGTTGAACACTGAAGCTTTCTTT. Combining the CDR3 with reference TRBV29-1 and TRBJ1-1 gives the whole variable domain SAVISQKPSRDICQRGTSLTIQCQVDSQVTMMFWYRQQPGQSLTLIATANQGSEATYESGFVIDKFPISRPNLTFSTLTVSNMSPEDSSIYLCSVVRVLLNTEAFFGQGTRLTVV.

In this sample, this clonotype turned up a few times. The gene calls are TRBV20-1 and TRBJ2-3; no clear D. Germline-derived CDR1 and CDR2 are DFQATT and SNEGSKA (reference sequence). The CDR3 spans 11 residues. Between the trimmed V and J ends, which lost 7 bases and 6 bases, there was a span of 11 bases. The CDR3 DNA reads TGCAGTGGACCTCTGGGGGATACGCAGTATTTT. Its protein is CSGPLGDTQYF.

This clonotype was observed a few times. The chain recombines TRBV7-2 with TRBJ2-7, with 7 bases that match TRBD2. V shed 1 base and J 7 bases; nucleotides not matched to a gene: 4. CDR3 length equals 13 residues. Germline V gene lookup returns CDR1 SGHTA and CDR2 FQGNSA. The CDR3 here is CASSLEEGGEQYF. As DNA, the CDR3 is TGTGCCAGCAGCTTAGAAGAGGGAGGGGAGCAGTACTTC.

The gene calls are TRBV12-3 or TRBV12-4 and TRBJ2-1, with D unclear. The CDR3 covers 17 residues. Trimming left V 2 bases short and J 1 base short, with 15 bases between. CDR3 region: CASSLQPSWGSYNEQFF. Written as DNA, the CDR3 is TGTGCCAGCAGTTTACAACCCTCTTGGGGTTCCTACAATGAGCAGTTCTTC.